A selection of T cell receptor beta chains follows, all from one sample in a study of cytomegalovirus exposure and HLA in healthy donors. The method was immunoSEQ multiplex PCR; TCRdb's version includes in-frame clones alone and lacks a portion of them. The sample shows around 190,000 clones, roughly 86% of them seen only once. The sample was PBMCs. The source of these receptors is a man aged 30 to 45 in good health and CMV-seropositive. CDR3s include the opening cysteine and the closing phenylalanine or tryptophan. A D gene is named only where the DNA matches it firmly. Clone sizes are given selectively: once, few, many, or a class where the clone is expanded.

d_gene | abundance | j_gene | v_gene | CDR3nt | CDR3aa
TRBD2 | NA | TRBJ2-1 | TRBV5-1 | TGCGCCAGCACCGCCGGGACTAGTAGCAATGAGCAGTTCTTC | CASTAGTSSNEQFF
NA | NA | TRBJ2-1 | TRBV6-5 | TGTGCCAGCAGTTACTCGTCGGCAGGGAGGGGGAATGAGCAGTTCTTC | CASSYSSAGRGNEQFF
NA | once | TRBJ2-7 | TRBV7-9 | TGTGCCAGCAGCGCACAGGGCTACGAGCAGTACTTC | CASSAQGYEQYF
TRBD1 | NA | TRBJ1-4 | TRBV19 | TGTGCCAGTAGCGAGACAGGGATTGGTGAAAAACTGTTTTTT | CASSETGIGEKLFF
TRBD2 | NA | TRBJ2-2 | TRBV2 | TGTGCCAGCAGTACTAGCGGGTCGAACACCGGGGAGCTGTTTTTT | CASSTSGSNTGELFF
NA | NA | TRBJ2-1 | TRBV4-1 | TGCGCCAGCAGCCAAGAATGGACTACCGTACGCAATGAGCAGTTCTTC | CASSQEWTTVRNEQFF
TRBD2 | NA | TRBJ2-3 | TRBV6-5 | TGTGCCAGCAGTCCACAGCGGGGCTCCACAGATACGCAGTATTTT | CASSPQRGSTDTQYF
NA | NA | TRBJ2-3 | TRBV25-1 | TGTGCCAGCAGTGAAGGGCGAGCTCATCGGGATACGCAGTATTTT | CASSEGRAHRDTQYF
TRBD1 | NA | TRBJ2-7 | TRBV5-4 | TGTGCCAGCAGCCAGCAGCGACAGGGGGCTCGCGAGCAGTACTTC | CASSQQRQGAREQYF
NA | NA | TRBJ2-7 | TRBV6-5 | TGTGCCAGCAGTTACGGGGAGTATACCTCCTACGAGCAGTACTTC | CASSYGEYTSYEQYF
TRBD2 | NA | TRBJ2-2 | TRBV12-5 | TGTGCTAGTGGTTTGCTACTAGCGGGCACCGGGGAGCTGTTTTTT | CASGLLLAGTGELFF